The T cell receptor beta chain described here comes from a study of brain T cells in children with intractable seizures. The CDR3 has 12 amino acids. The germline CDR1 and CDR2 sequences are SEHNR and FQNEAQ (reference sequence). The V end lost 5 bases, the J end lost 4 bases, and 8 bases lay between the germline ends. Time point meaning: blood from clinic visit 5 months post-surgery; TSC patient then seizure free. The method was immunoSEQ multiplex PCR; TCRdb's version includes in-frame clones alone and lacks a portion of them. The repertoire holds 300,000 to 400,000 clones, with about 94% as singletons.

The rearrangement joins TRBV7-9 to TRBJ1-2; D remains ambiguous. This TCR was recovered from a boy less than two years old with tuberous sclerosis and intractable seizures. The material was peripheral blood, obtained roughly 5 months after surgery. CDR3 in DNA: TGTGCCAGCAGCCCCACTCCCTATGGCTACACCTTC. It encodes CASSPTPYGYTF. Full variable domain (missing parts from reference TRBV7-9 and TRBJ1-2): DTGVSQNPRHKITKRGQNVTFRCDPISEHNRLYWYRQTLGQGPEFLTYFQNEAQLEKSRLLSDRFSAERPKGSFSTLEIQRTEQGDSAMYLCASSPTPYGYTFGSGTRLTVV.